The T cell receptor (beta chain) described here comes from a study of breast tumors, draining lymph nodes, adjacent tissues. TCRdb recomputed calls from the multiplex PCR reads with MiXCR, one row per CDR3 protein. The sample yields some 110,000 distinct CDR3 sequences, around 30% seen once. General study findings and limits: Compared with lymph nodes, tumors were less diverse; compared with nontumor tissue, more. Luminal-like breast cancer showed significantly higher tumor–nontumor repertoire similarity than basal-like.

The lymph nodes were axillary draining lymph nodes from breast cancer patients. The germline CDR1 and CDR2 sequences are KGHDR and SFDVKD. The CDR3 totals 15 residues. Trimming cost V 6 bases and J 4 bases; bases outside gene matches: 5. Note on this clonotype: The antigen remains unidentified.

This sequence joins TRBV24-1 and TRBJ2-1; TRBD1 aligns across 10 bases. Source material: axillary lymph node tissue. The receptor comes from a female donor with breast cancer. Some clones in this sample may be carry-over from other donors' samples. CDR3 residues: CATSPPGQGYNEQFF. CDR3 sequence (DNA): TGTGCCACCAGTCCTCCGGGACAGGGGTACAATGAGCAGTTCTTC.